The following is a TCR beta chain sequence with its context. Its antigen is not known. These data belong to a study of human T cells and chemical hapten exposure. Study observations and caveats: A positive correlation with patch test score was found for PT1 expanded TCR counts.

TCRdb itself ran the RACE reads through MiXCR, one entry per CDR3 protein. The table includes approximately 41,000 distinct CDR3 sequences, approximately 9.5% detected once. The CDR3 covers 14 residues. Trimming left V 6 bases short and J 0 bases short, with 11 bases between. CDR1 LNHNV and CDR2 YYDKDF come from the germline V gene (reference sequence). Time point here: patch test 3, about 24 weeks after DPC sensitization. Treatment meaning: therapeutic diphenylcyclopropenone sensitization with weekly scalp DPC. Extraction yielded total RNA from whole blood (unfractionated). This chain joins TRBV15 and TRBJ1-1; D is possibly TRBD1 (5 bases). This TCR was sampled from a man aged 50 or older with alopecia areata. Some clones in this sample may be carry-over from other donors' samples. The sequences come from whole blood, collected in connection with sensitization to the hapten diphenylcyclopropenone (DPC). This CDR3 is CATSARTLNTEAFF. In nucleotides, the CDR3 is TGTGCCACCAGTGCCCGGACACTGAACACTGAAGCTTTCTTT.